The 20 T cell receptor beta chains below come from one sample, sequenced in a study of chemoradiotherapy in HPV16-positive cancers. The repertoire was sequenced with immunoSEQ multiplex PCR; TCRdb's copy has only in-frame clones and lacks some. The sample gives under 70,000 clones, about 88% of which show up once; roughly 3.5% is in the top ten. The sample consisted of blood, taken from a patient who underwent chemoradiotherapy. These receptors all stem from a human donor with HPV-associated anogenital cancer.

This chain uses TRBV15 with TRBJ1-2; D not certain. This CDR3 has 18 amino acids. Looked up from germline, CDR1 is LNHNV and CDR2 is YYDKDF (reference sequence). Trimming pared 0 bases from V and 0 bases from J, leaving 17 bases between. This chain's CDR3 is CATSRDYDPVPTNYGYTF. Written as DNA, the CDR3 is TGTGCCACCAGCAGAGATTACGACCCGGTACCCACTAACTATGGCTACACCTTC.

The chain has TRBV7-8 and TRBJ2-7; 7 positions agree with TRBD1. The CDR3 is made up of 14 amino acids. Losses at the gene ends were 2 bases for V and 3 bases for J; bases not matched to a gene: 4. Per germline, CDR1 SGHVS and CDR2 FQNEAQ. In DNA, the CDR3 is TGTGCCAGCAGCTTATACCGACAGGGCTACGAGCAGTACTTC. Protein: CASSLYRQGYEQYF.

This CDR3 reads CASSPAANEKLFF. The CDR3 nucleotides read TGTGCCAGCAGCCCGGCGGCTAATGAAAAACTGTTTTTT. The chain is built from TRBV6-5 and TRBJ1-4; D unresolved. The germline gives CDR1 MNHEY, CDR2 SVGAGI. This CDR3 spans 13 amino acids. The germline V and J ends were trimmed by 6 bases and 3 bases, with 8 bases remaining between them.

The chain employs TRBV5-1 and TRBJ1-1; D is ambiguous. The CDR3 runs to 13 residues. The V gene lost 0 bases and the J gene lost 4 bases, with 7 bases spanning the gap. Germline V lookup: CDR1 SGHRS, CDR2 YFSETQ. CDR3 region: CASSLVVGTEAFF. As DNA, the CDR3 is TGCGCCAGCAGCTTGGTGGTGGGCACTGAAGCTTTCTTT.

The genes are TRBV7-2 and TRBJ2-5, with D perhaps being TRBD1 or TRBD2 (5 bases each). This CDR3 has 14 residues. From germline, CDR1 is SGHTA and CDR2 FQGNSA. Between the trimmed V and J ends, which lost 3 bases and 2 bases, there was a span of 10 bases. The CDR3 sequence: CASSLGRRQETQYF. The CDR3 coding sequence is TGTGCCAGCAGCTTGGGACGGAGACAAGAGACCCAGTACTTC. Variable domain in full (rest from reference TRBV7-2 and TRBJ2-5): GAGVSQSPSNKVTEKGKDVELRCDPISGHTALYWYRQSLGQGLEFLIYFQGNSAPDKSGLPSDRFSAERTGGSVSTLTIQRTQQEDSAVYLCASSLGRRQETQYFGPGTRLLVL.

The gene calls are TRBV12-5 and TRBJ1-2; D may be TRBD1 (6 bases). Germline V gives CDR1 LGHNT, CDR2 FRNRAP. With 7 bases removed from V and 0 bases from J, the gap between germline ends came to 15 bases. The CDR3 consists of 15 residues. The CDR3 region is CASAQQGLANYGYTF. Written as DNA, the CDR3 is TGTGCTAGTGCCCAACAGGGCCTAGCTAACTATGGCTACACCTTC.

J is TRBJ1-2 and V is TRBV7-2; D is uncertain. V dropped 5 bases and J dropped 8 bases, with 18 bases sitting between them. Looked up from germline, CDR1 is SGHTA and CDR2 is FQGNSA. The CDR3 is 14 amino acids. As DNA, the CDR3 is TGTGCCAGCAGCCGAGACCCAGGATTTGAGGGCTACACCTTC. The encoded protein is CASSRDPGFEGYTF.

This clone showed up just a few times. The chain couples TRBV6-5 to TRBJ1-2; 10 nucleotides agree with TRBD1. The ends lost 6 bases at V and 6 bases at J; junction bases unmatched: 10. CDR1 MNHEY and CDR2 SVGAGI come from the germline V gene. The CDR3 consists of 15 residues. DNA of the CDR3: TGTGCCAGCAGGCCCCGACAGGGGGCGTGGGATGGCTACACCTTC. This codes for CASRPRQGAWDGYTF.

The chain couples TRBV7-6 to TRBJ1-1; 7 nucleotides match TRBD1. V was clipped by 5 bases and J by 4 bases; unmatched bases: 7. This CDR3 is 14 amino acids long. CDR1 and CDR2 (germline): SGHVS, FNYEAQ. CDR3 sequence: CASSQNRGSTEAFF. For the CDR3, the DNA is TGTGCCAGCAGCCAAAACAGGGGCTCCACTGAAGCTTTCTTT.

This clone appeared a few times. In DNA form, the CDR3 reads TGCGCCAGCAGCCAAGATTCAGCCCGGCAGTTCTTC. Its protein product is CASSQDSARQFF. This chain connects TRBV4-3 to TRBJ2-1, with unresolved D. Trimming took 0 bases from V and 12 from J, leaving 9 bases between them. The CDR3 sequence is 12 residues long. The germline CDR1 and CDR2 sequences are LGHNA and YSLEER.

This sequence joins TRBV6-1 and TRBJ1-5, with 9 nucleotides matching TRBD1. This CDR3 spans 15 amino acids. Germline V CDR1 and CDR2: MNHNS, SASEGT. The CDR3 DNA reads TGTGCGAGCGGTCCCGGGACAGGGATCGATCAGCCCCAGCATTTT. This codes for CASGPGTGIDQPQHF.

The rearrangement uses TRBV4-3 and TRBJ2-5; possibly TRBD1 or TRBD2 for D (5 bases each). The CDR3 totals 15 residues. Germline lookup yields CDR1 LGHNA and CDR2 YSLEER. V was cut by 5 bases and J by 4 bases, with 17 bases left in between. The CDR3 spells CASSERWGLGETQYF. CDR3 bases: TGCGCCAGCAGCGAAAGGTGGGGGTTGGGAGAGACCCAGTACTTC.

The chain combines TRBV19 with TRBJ1-2; tentatively, D is TRBD1 (6 bases). V was trimmed by 9 bases and J by 7 bases, leaving 15 bases between them. Germline V lookup: CDR1 LNHDA, CDR2 SQIVND (reference sequence). The CDR3 has 12 amino acids. CDR3 nucleotides: TGTGCCAGCCGTGCTGGGGGCTTTGGCTACACCTTC. It codes for CASRAGGFGYTF.

The chain has TRBV19 and TRBJ2-5; weak D call: TRBD2 (7 bases). The CDR3 runs 13 residues. V shed 11 bases and J shed 1 base, with 14 bases lying between them. From germline, CDR1 is LNHDA and CDR2 SQIVND (reference sequence). The CDR3 DNA is TGTGCCGTAGGGGGGGGCCTCCAAGAGACCCAGTACTTC. Protein product: CAVGGGLQETQYF.

The CDR3 region has the DNA TGTGCCAGCAGCTTAGATCCGGGATTAGAGACCCAGTACTTC. Residues: CASSLDPGLETQYF. The chain employs TRBV7-2 and TRBJ2-5, with D tentatively TRBD2 (5 bases). V lost 1 base to trimming and J lost 4 bases, with 10 bases between them. The CDR3 spans 14 residues. In germline, CDR1 is SGHTA, CDR2 FQGNSA.

The chain couples TRBV7-2 to TRBJ2-5, with TRBD2 matching 8 bases. With V trimmed by 1 base and J by 5 bases, 9 bases remained unmatched. The CDR3 covers 16 residues. Germline assignment: CDR1 SGHTA and CDR2 FQGNSA. The DNA of the CDR3 is TGTGCCAGCAGCTTAGTTCAACGGGGGGGCCGCGAGACCCAGTACTTC. Translated: CASSLVQRGGRETQYF.

This clone occurred once. This chain uses TRBV6-5 with TRBJ2-7; D might be TRBD1 (5 bases). Germline CDR1 reads MNHEY; CDR2 reads SVGAGI. The CDR3 sequence is 16 residues long. The V gene lost 4 bases and the J gene lost 2 bases, with 18 bases spanning the gap. DNA of the CDR3: TGTGCCAGCAGTTCACATCCAGGGCGGTCCGCCTACGAGCAGTACTTC. Encoded protein: CASSSHPGRSAYEQYF.

This clone was counted once. This sequence joins TRBV18 and TRBJ2-5; possibly TRBD1 for D (5 bases). The CDR3 totals 12 residues. Germline CDR1 reads KGHSH; CDR2 reads LQKENI. Between the trimmed V and J ends, which lost 3 bases and 7 bases, there was a span of 9 bases. The CDR3 DNA reads as TGTGCCAGCTCACCGCCCCAGGGGACCCAGTACTTC. Residues: CASSPPQGTQYF. The whole variable domain, remainder taken from reference TRBV18 and TRBJ2-5, is NAGVMQNPRHLVRRRGQEARLRCSPMKGHSHVYWYRQLPEEGLKFMVYLQKENIIDESGMPKERFSAEFPKEGPSILRIQQVVRGDSAAYFCASSPPQGTQYFGPGTRLLVL.

The gene calls are TRBV4-3 and TRBJ1-4; a weak D match, TRBD1 (5 bases). The CDR3 sequence is 16 residues long. V dropped 1 base and J dropped 8 bases, with 17 bases sitting between them. Germline-derived CDR1 and CDR2 are LGHNA and YSLEER. The CDR3 DNA reads as TGCGCCAGCAGCCAAGGGGGAGCATCCCCAGGGGAAAAACTGTTTTTT. This encodes CASSQGGASPGEKLFF.

V gene TRBV10-3 combines with J gene TRBJ2-5; D unresolved. The germline V gene encodes CDR1 ENHRY and CDR2 SYGVKD. There are 16 residues in the CDR3. Trimming removed 7 bases at V and 5 bases at J, with 23 bases between. The CDR3 sequence: CAIKGGEGPAPETQYF. CDR3 bases: TGTGCCATCAAAGGCGGCGAAGGGCCCGCGCCGGAGACCCAGTACTTC.